A selection of T cell receptor beta chains follows, all from one sample in a study of shared clonotypes between healthy human individuals. Sequenced by immunoSEQ multiplex PCR; TCRdb stores in-frame clones only, minus some. Here the sample spans about 1.5 million clones, around 98% being singletons. Sequences were obtained from naive CD4+ T cells sorted from blood. These receptors were obtained from a man aged 25-45 years in good health. Both conserved end residues are part of each CDR3.

V gene: TRBV14
CDR3 protein: CASSLNGPHYEQYF

V gene: TRBV28
CDR3 protein: CASTANTGELFF

V gene: TRBV5-1
CDR3 protein: CASSLGTLQETQYF

V gene: TRBV19
CDR3 protein: CASSIRLAYNEQFF

V gene: TRBV5-4
CDR3 protein: CASSLSVRLSSYNEQFF

V gene: TRBV9
CDR3 protein: CASSVEGGKQYF

V gene: TRBV9
CDR3 protein: CASSPRGEGNEQFF

V gene: TRBV18
CDR3 protein: CASSPLTSGSGLLSVQYF

V gene: TRBV25-1
CDR3 protein: CATGRTSGSSGRNEQFF

V gene: TRBV14
CDR3 protein: CASSPGRAGVYEQYF

V gene: TRBV4-1
CDR3 protein: CASSQDTTGNTEAFF

V gene: TRBV7-3
CDR3 protein: CASSFDVEYEQYF

V gene: TRBV9
CDR3 protein: CASSPGTSLPYEQYF

V gene: TRBV7-9
CDR3 protein: CASSPGLPTDTQYF

V gene: TRBV30
CDR3 protein: CAWTGTRDYEQYF

V gene: TRBV27
CDR3 protein: CASSDYGLLYF

V gene: TRBV25-1
CDR3 protein: CASSEYPGKGPKTEAFF

V gene: TRBV11-2
CDR3 protein: CASAPGLADNEQFF

V gene: TRBV28
CDR3 protein: CASRRAGGNQPQHF

V gene: TRBV6-4
CDR3 protein: CASRKLFF

V gene: TRBV29-1
CDR3 protein: CSVELHRQGGGYTF

V gene: TRBV30
CDR3 protein: CAWSPGTYEQYF

V gene: TRBV19
CDR3 protein: CASSIRGPSSYNEQFF

V gene: TRBV6-1
CDR3 protein: CASSDRQVGIQYF

V gene: TRBV10-3
CDR3 protein: CAISDGGTQPQHF

V gene: TRBV7-2
CDR3 protein: CASSQRHGNTIYF

V gene: TRBV5-1
CDR3 protein: CASSFGDSYASGRYEQYF

V gene: TRBV2
CDR3 protein: CASRPANTEAFF

V gene: TRBV5-4
CDR3 protein: CASSLVTAHQGTNEKLFF

V gene: TRBV12-5
CDR3 protein: CASGRGGGTEAFF

V gene: TRBV6-6
CDR3 protein: CASSYALRLHNEQFF

V gene: TRBV7-6
CDR3 protein: CASSLGSSSTDTQYF

V gene: TRBV7-8
CDR3 protein: CASSFSGTDYNEQFF

V gene: TRBV28
CDR3 protein: CASSSGGRTHEQFF

V gene: TRBV5-1
CDR3 protein: CASSLVYGRTGYLNTEAFF

V gene: TRBV2
CDR3 protein: CASTTNEKLFF

V gene: TRBV5-1
CDR3 protein: CASSYNTYEQYF

V gene: TRBV19
CDR3 protein: CASSRGLAGQETQYF

V gene: TRBV6-6
CDR3 protein: CASSYGQGAHTGELFF

V gene: TRBV11-2
CDR3 protein: CASSRSGRVDTQYF

V gene: TRBV7-9
CDR3 protein: CASRKEGEQYF

V gene: TRBV19
CDR3 protein: CASSIGDSNSNQPQHF

V gene: TRBV28
CDR3 protein: CASSLAGTGGTDTQYF

V gene: TRBV9
CDR3 protein: CASSVGLAGYNEQFF

V gene: TRBV10-3
CDR3 protein: CAISESGLGQPQHF

V gene: TRBV14
CDR3 protein: CASSQDLGQETQYF

V gene: TRBV30
CDR3 protein: CAWSIPGLATYEQYF